There are a few counts of the clone carrying this T cell receptor beta chain. Its antigen is not known. V trimming: 5 bases; J trimming: 5 bases; junction bases outside the gene matches: 6. The CDR3 has 15 residues. In germline, CDR1 is SGHAT, CDR2 FQNNGV. The sample is drawn from a study of identical twins. General study points: Conclusions leaned on cross-sectional statistical analysis and did not track the same donors over time. Memory repertoires lacked the insertion deficit that abundant cord blood beta clonotypes showed. Low generation probability was overrepresented in out-of-frame alpha sequences shared by twins.

Addition of a universal primer site occurred through template switching, and cDNA carried unique molecular identifiers. TCRdb itself ran the 5' RACE reads through MiXCR, one entry per CDR3 protein. The profile shows around 510,000 distinct CDR3 sequences, roughly an eighth of them singletons. The sample was also reused in another study, on yellow fever vaccine responses in identical twins.

The sample consisted of CD4+ T cells sorted from blood. This sequence originates from a woman aged 18-29 years in good health. The J gene is TRBJ2-2, the V gene TRBV11-2; 9 bases are a match to TRBD1. CDR3 sequence (DNA): TGTGCCAGCAGCAGAGGGACAGGGAGAACCGGGGAGCTGTTTTTT. Its protein product is CASSRGTGRTGELFF.